This T cell receptor (beta chain) originates from a study of molecular identifiers for immune sequencing clone quantification. TCRdb recomputed calls from the PCR reads with MiXCR, one row per CDR3 protein. The sample includes 60,000 to 80,000 distinct CDR3 sequences, around 20% of them seen just once. Turning to this clonotype: Its antigen is unidentified.

Germline V gives CDR1 LNHDA, CDR2 SQIVND (reference sequence). Trimming cost V 7 bases and J 1 base, with 19 bases left between them. There are 16 residues in the CDR3. Study-wide points: Same-barcode identical TCR molecules could make highly expanded clones look smaller than they are.

The source of this sequence is a human donor in good health. Some libraries in this study had Jurkat cell RNA spiked in. Sequenced material: naive CD8+ T cells from blood, with Jurkat cell RNA spiked in. Noted subset: FACS-sorted CD8+CD4-CCR7+CD45RA+ naive T cells. The chain employs TRBV19 and TRBJ1-1; TRBD1 might be the D (5 bases). The CDR3 is CASILTRGSRNTEAFF. In DNA form, the CDR3 reads TGTGCCAGTATTTTAACAAGGGGTTCGAGGAACACTGAAGCTTTCTTT.